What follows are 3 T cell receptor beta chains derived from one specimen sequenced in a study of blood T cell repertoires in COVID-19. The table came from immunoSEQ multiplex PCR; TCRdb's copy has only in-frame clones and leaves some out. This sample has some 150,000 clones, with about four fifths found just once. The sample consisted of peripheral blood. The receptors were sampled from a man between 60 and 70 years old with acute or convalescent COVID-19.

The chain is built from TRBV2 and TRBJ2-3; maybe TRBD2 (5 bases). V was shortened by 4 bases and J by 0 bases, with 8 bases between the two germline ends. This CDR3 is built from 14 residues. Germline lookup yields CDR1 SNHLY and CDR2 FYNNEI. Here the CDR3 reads CASSGRTSTDTQYF. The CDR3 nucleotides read TGTGCCAGCAGTGGCAGGACTAGCACAGATACGCAGTATTTT.

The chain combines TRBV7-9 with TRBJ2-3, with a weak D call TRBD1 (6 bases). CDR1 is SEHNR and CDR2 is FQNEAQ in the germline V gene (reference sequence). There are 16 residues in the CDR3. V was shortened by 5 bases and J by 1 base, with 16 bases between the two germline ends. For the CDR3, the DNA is TGTGCCAGCAGCCCCCCCTTCCGACAGGGCACAGATACGCAGTATTTT. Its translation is CASSPPFRQGTDTQYF.

Written as DNA, the CDR3 is TGTGCCAGCCGCCCCGACAGGATCTATGGCTACACCTTC. This sequence encodes CASRPDRIYGYTF. V usage is TRBV19 and J usage is TRBJ1-2; TRBD1 might be the D (6 bases). The CDR3 length is 13 residues. V lost 9 bases, J lost 4 bases, and 15 bases lay in between. Germline V gene sequence: CDR1 LNHDA, CDR2 SQIVND (reference sequence).